A selection of T cell receptor beta chains follows, all from one sample in a study of blood T cell repertoires in COVID-19. Profiled with immunoSEQ multiplex PCR; TCRdb holds only in-frame clones, not every one. In the table there are 300,000 to 450,000 clones, 85% of which are singletons. Source material: peripheral blood. Every receptor here comes from a woman in her late teens or twenties with acute or convalescent COVID-19. Both conserved end residues are part of each CDR3. D genes are given only for firm matches. Expanded clones get a size class; other rows say once, few or many, or leave the size out.

clone size,J gene,D gene,V gene,CDR3 DNA,CDR3 protein
.,TRBJ2-2,TRBD2,TRBV9,TGTGCCAGCAGCGTAGGGACTAGCACCGGGGAGCTGTTTTTT,CASSVGTSTGELFF
.,TRBJ1-3,TRBD1,TRBV6-1,TGTGCCAGCAGTGAAGCCCTTTTACAGGGGAGTAGAAACACCATATATTTT,CASSEALLQGSRNTIYF
.,TRBJ1-1,.,TRBV6-5,TGTGCCAGTCAGATTTTCTTGAACACTGAAGCTTTCTTT,CASQIFLNTEAFF
.,TRBJ1-3,TRBD1,TRBV24-1,TGTGCCACCAGTGATAGACAGGGAGGAACTGGAAACACCATATATTTT,CATSDRQGGTGNTIYF
.,TRBJ2-7,TRBD1,TRBV5-1,TGCGCCAGCAGCGTTAATTCAGGGGGCGTCGACGAGCAGTACTTC,CASSVNSGGVDEQYF
.,TRBJ1-2,.,TRBV7-2,TGTGCCAGCAGCTTAGATATGAGTTACTACGGCTACACCTTC,CASSLDMSYYGYTF
.,TRBJ2-7,.,TRBV21-1,TGTGCCAGCAAGCGGGAGTCTTCCTACGAGCAGTACTTC,CASKRESSYEQYF
.,TRBJ1-5,.,TRBV1,TGCACCAGCAGCCCTGGGACAGTTAGCAATCAGCCCCAGCATTTT,CTSSPGTVSNQPQHF
.,TRBJ2-3,.,TRBV9,TGTGCCAGCAGCGTAACGGTCACAGATACGCAGTATTTT,CASSVTVTDTQYF
.,TRBJ2-2,.,TRBV15,TGTGCCACCAGCGGCTCAGGGGGGTCGGGTTATGGCGGGGAGCTGTTTTTT,CATSGSGGSGYGGELFF
.,TRBJ1-5,.,TRBV9,TGTGCCAGCAGCACAGGGATGGGCAATCAGCCCCAGCATTTT,CASSTGMGNQPQHF
.,TRBJ1-1,.,TRBV20-1,TGCAGTGCTCGGACAGCCGAAGCTTTCTTT,CSARTAEAFF
once,TRBJ1-2,TRBD1,TRBV28,TGTGCCAGCAGTTCCCCCGGGACAGGTGGATATGGCTACACCTTC,CASSSPGTGGYGYTF
.,TRBJ1-6,.,TRBV3-1/TRBV3-2,TGTGCCAGCAGCCAGACCCACAGGGCCACCCCCCTCCACTTT,CASSQTHRATPLHF
.,TRBJ1-4,.,TRBV19,TGTGCCAGTAGTATGAACAGCCAGGCAACTAATGAAAAACTGTTTTTT,CASSMNSQATNEKLFF
.,TRBJ1-1,.,TRBV28,TGTGCCAGCAGTCAGATGTTTTCGACAGGGAACACTGAAGCTTTCTTT,CASSQMFSTGNTEAFF
.,TRBJ1-5,.,TRBV19,TGTGCCAGTAGTATAGGGGCAGACAGAAACAATCAGCCCCAGCATTTT,CASSIGADRNNQPQHF
.,TRBJ1-1,TRBD1,TRBV5-1,TGCGCCAGCAGCACCATGACAGGGGGCGCGAACACTGAAGCTTTCTTT,CASSTMTGGANTEAFF
.,TRBJ2-1,TRBD2,TRBV20-1,TGCAGTGCTAGTCGACTAGCGGGAGGGTACGTTGAGCAGTTCTTC,CSASRLAGGYVEQFF
once,TRBJ2-1,TRBD2,TRBV3-1/TRBV3-2,TGTGCCAGCAGCCAAGAGTCCGTACTAGCGGGAGTGGGGGAGCAGTTCTTC,CASSQESVLAGVGEQFF
.,TRBJ1-1,.,TRBV12-5,TGTGCTAGTGGTTTGATACGGGATAACACTGAAGCTTTCTTT,CASGLIRDNTEAFF
.,TRBJ2-3,.,TRBV9,TGTGCCAGCAGCGCCGACCTGGACACCCGAGGAACAGATACGCAGTATTTT,CASSADLDTRGTDTQYF
once,TRBJ1-5,.,TRBV12-3/TRBV12-4,TGTGCCACCCTCGGGGGAGACAATCAGCCCCAGCATTTT,CATLGGDNQPQHF
.,TRBJ1-6,TRBD1,TRBV2,TGTGCCAGCAGTGACGTTCGGGGGACAGGACCAAGACCCCTCCACTTT,CASSDVRGTGPRPLHF
.,TRBJ1-1,.,TRBV19,TGTGCCAGTACGGCGGCCGCTCCTTGGAACACTGAAGCTTTCTTT,CASTAAAPWNTEAFF
.,TRBJ2-5,.,TRBV7-7,TGTGCCAGCAGCTTACCCCCGGGGAGGGGGGCACAAGAGACCCAGTACTTC,CASSLPPGRGAQETQYF
.,TRBJ2-7,TRBD1,TRBV6-2/TRBV6-3,TGTGCCAGCAGTCCGACAGGGTACTACGAGCAGTACTTC,CASSPTGYYEQYF
.,TRBJ2-7,.,TRBV4-1,TGCGCCAGCAGCCAATTTATGGAGAGGGACGAGCAGTACTTC,CASSQFMERDEQYF
.,TRBJ1-1,.,TRBV19,TGTGCCAGTAGTAATGCGGGTTACACTGAAGCTTTCTTT,CASSNAGYTEAFF
few,TRBJ2-7,TRBD2,TRBV7-8,TGTGCCAGCAGCCTGGGACTAGCGGGAACGTACGAGCAGTACTTC,CASSLGLAGTYEQYF
.,TRBJ1-5,TRBD1,TRBV28,TGTGCCAGCAGTTTCTCCGGGACAGGGTCCAATCAGCCCCAGCATTTT,CASSFSGTGSNQPQHF